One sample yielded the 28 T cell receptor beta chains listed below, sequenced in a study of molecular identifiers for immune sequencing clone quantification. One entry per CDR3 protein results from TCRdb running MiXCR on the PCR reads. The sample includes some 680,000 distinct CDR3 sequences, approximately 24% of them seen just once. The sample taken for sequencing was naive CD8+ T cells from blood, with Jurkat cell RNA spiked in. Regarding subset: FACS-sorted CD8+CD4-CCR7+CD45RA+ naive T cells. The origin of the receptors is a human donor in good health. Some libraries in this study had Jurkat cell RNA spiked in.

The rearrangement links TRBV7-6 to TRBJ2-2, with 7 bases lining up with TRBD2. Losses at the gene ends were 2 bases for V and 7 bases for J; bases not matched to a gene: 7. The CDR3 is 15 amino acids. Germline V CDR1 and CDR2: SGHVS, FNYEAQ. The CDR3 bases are TGTGCCAGCAGCTTAACGGCGGGAGTGGTCGGGGAGCTGTTTTTT. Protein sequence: CASSLTAGVVGELFF.

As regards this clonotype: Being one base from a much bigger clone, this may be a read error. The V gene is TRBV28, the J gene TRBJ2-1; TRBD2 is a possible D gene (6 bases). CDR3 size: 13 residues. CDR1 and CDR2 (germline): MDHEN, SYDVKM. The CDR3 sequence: CASSTRSYNGQFF. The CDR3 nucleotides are TGTGCCAGCTCGACTAGGTCCTACAATGGGCAGTTCTTC.

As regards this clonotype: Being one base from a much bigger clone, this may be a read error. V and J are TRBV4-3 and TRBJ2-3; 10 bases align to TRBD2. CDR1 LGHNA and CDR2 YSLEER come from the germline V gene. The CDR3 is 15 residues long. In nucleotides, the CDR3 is TGCGCCAGCCGCCAAGGGGGGACTAGCGCAGATACGCAGTATTTT. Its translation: CASRQGGTSADTQYF.

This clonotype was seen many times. DNA for the CDR3: TGTGCCTGGAGTGTGCGGGGGCGGACCCCCTACGAGCAGTACTTC. Encoded protein: CAWSVRGRTPYEQYF. This chain uses TRBV30 with TRBJ2-7; the D gene is possibly TRBD2 (7 bases). Trimming removed 0 bases from V and 2 bases from J, with 14 bases in between. Germline V gene lookup returns CDR1 GTSNPN and CDR2 SVGIG (reference sequence). The CDR3 is made up of 15 amino acids.

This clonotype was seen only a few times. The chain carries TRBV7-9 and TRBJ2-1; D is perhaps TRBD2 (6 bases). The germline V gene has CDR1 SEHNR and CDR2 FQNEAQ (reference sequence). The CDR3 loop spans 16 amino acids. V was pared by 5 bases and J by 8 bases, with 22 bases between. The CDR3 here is CASSPRPGTPSDEQFF. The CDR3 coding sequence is TGTGCCAGCAGCCCGAGACCCGGGACTCCCTCCGATGAGCAGTTCTTC.

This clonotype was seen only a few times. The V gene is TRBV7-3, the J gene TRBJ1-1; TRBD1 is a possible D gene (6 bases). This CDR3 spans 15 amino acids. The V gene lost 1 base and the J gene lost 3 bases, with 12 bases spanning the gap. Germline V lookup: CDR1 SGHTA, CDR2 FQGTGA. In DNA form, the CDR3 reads TGTGCCAGCAGCTTAAAAGTGGGGGCCGACACTGAAGCTTTCTTT. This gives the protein CASSLKVGADTEAFF. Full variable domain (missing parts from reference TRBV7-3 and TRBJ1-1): GAGVSQTPSNKVTEKGKYVELRCDPISGHTALYWYRQSLGQGPEFLIYFQGTGAADDSGLPNDRFFAVRPEGSVSTLKIQRTERGDSAVYLCASSLKVGADTEAFFGQGTRLTVV.

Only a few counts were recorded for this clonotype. The chain's CDR3 is CASSPDREIYNSPLHF. The CDR3, as DNA: TGTGCCAGCAGCCCTGACAGAGAAATCTATAATTCACCCCTCCACTTT. This chain uses TRBV7-6 with TRBJ1-6, with TRBD1 as a possible D gene (5 bases). CDR3 size: 16 residues. CDR1 and CDR2 (germline): SGHVS, FNYEAQ. V was shortened by 5 bases and J by 3 bases, with 14 bases between the two germline ends. Combining the CDR3 with reference TRBV7-6 and TRBJ1-6 gives the whole variable domain GAGVSQSPRYKVTKRGQDVALRCDPISGHVSLYWYRQALGQGPEFLTYFNYEAQQDKSGLPNDRFSAERPEGSISTLTIQRTEQRDSAMYRCASSPDREIYNSPLHFGNGTRLTVT.

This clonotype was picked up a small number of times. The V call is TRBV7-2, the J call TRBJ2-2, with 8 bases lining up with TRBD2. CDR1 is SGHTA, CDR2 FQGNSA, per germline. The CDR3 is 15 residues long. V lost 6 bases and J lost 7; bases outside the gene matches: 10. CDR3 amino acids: CASRPSEAGGGELFF. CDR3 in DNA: TGTGCCAGCAGGCCTAGCGAGGCGGGGGGCGGGGAGCTGTTTTTT.

In DNA, the CDR3 is TGTGCCACAAAAGGGCCCTTTCCAGATACGCAGTATTTT. It encodes CATKGPFPDTQYF. V and J are TRBV19 and TRBJ2-3; unclear D gene. There are 13 residues in the CDR3. V was cut by 10 bases and J by 4 bases, with 15 bases left in between. Germline loops: CDR1 LNHDA, CDR2 SQIVND (reference sequence).

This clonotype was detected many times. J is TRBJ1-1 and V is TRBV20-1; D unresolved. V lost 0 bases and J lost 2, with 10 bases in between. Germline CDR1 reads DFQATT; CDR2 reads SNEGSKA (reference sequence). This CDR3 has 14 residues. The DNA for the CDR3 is TGCAGTGCTAGAGATACTTGGGCCAACACTGAAGCTTTCTTT. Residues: CSARDTWANTEAFF.

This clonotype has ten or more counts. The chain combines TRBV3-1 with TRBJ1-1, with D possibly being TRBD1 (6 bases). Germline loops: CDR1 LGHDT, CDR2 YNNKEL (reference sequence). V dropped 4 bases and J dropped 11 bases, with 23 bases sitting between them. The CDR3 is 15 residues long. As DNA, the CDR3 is TGTGCCAGCAGCCCCCGGACAGTAAGAGCTTTATTGGCTTTCTTT. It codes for CASSPRTVRALLAFF. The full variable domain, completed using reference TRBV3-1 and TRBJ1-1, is DTAVSQTPKYLVTQMGNDKSIKCEQNLGHDTMYWYKQDSKKFLKIMFSYNNKELIINETVPNRFSPKSPDKAHLNLHINSLELGDSAVYFCASSPRTVRALLAFFGQGTRLTVV.

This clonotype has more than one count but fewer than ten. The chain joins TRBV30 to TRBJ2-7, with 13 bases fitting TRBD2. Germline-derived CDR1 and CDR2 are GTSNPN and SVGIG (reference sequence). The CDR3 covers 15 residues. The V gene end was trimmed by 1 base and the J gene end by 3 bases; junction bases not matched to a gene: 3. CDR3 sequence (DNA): TGTGCCTGGAGTGGGACTAGCGGGAGTTTCTACGAGCAGTACTTC. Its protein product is CAWSGTSGSFYEQYF.

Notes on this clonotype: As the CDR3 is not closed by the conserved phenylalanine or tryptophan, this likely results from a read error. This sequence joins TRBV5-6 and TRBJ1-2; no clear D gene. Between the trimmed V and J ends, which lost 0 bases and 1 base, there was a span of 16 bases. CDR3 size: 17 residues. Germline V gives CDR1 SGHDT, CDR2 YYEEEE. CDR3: CASSLGSAPLHNYGYTI. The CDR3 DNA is TGTGCCAGCAGCTTGGGGTCAGCCCCTCTTCATAACTATGGCTACACCATC.

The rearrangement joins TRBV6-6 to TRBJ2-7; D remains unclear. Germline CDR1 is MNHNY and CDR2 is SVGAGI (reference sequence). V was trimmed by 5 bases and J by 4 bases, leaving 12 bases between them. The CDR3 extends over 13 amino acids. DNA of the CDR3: TGTGCCAGCAGTCATGACACCGTATACGAGCAGTACTTC. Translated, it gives CASSHDTVYEQYF.

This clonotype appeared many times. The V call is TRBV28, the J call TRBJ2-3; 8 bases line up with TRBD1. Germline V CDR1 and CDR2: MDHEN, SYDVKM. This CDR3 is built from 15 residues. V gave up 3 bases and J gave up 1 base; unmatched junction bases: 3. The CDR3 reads CASSLETGGTDTQYF. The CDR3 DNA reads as TGTGCCAGCAGTTTGGAGACAGGGGGCACAGATACGCAGTATTTT.

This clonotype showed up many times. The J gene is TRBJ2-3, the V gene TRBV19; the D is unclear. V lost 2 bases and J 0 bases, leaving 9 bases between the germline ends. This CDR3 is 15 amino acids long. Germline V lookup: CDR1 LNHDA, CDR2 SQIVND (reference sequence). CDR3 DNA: TGTGCCAGTAGTATAAAAACACCTAGCACAGATACGCAGTATTTT. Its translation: CASSIKTPSTDTQYF. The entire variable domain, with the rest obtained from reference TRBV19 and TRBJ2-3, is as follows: DGGITQSPKYLFRKEGQNVTLSCEQNLNHDAMYWYRQDPGQGLRLIYYSQIVNDFQKGDIAEGYSVSREKKESFPLTVTSAQKNPTAFYLCASSIKTPSTDTQYFGPGTRLTVL.

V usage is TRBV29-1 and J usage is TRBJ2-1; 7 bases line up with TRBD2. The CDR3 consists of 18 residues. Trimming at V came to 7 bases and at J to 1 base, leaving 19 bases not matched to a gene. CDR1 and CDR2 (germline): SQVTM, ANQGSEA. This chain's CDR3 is CSAEPFVGGPGSYNEQFF. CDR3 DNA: TGCAGCGCCGAACCTTTTGTGGGAGGGCCGGGATCCTACAATGAGCAGTTCTTC.

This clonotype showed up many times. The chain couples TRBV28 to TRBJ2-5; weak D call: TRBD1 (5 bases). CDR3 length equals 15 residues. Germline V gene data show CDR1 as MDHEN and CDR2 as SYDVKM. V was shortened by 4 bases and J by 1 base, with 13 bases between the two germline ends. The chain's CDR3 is CASSYPTAIQETQYF. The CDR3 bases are TGTGCCAGCAGTTACCCGACAGCAATCCAAGAGACCCAGTACTTC.

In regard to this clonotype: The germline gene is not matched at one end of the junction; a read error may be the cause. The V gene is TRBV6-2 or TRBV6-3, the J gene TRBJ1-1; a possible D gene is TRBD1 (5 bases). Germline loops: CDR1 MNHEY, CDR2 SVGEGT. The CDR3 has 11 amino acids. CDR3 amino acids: CARRPGPDAFF. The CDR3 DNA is TGTGCCCGCCGCCCGGGGCCTGACGCTTTCTTT.

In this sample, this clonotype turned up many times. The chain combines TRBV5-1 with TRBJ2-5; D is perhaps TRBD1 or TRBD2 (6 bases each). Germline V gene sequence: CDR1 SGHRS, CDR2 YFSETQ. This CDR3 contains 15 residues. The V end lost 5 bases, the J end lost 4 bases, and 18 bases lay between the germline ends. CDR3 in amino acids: CASSPPGAWGETQYF. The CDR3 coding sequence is TGCGCCAGCAGTCCCCCGGGGGCCTGGGGAGAGACCCAGTACTTC.

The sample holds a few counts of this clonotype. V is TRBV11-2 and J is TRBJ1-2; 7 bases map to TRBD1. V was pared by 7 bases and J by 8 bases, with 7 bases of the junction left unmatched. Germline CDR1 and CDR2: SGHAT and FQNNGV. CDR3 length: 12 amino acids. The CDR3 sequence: CASNVTGAGYTF. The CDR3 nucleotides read TGTGCCAGCAACGTAACAGGGGCCGGCTACACCTTC.

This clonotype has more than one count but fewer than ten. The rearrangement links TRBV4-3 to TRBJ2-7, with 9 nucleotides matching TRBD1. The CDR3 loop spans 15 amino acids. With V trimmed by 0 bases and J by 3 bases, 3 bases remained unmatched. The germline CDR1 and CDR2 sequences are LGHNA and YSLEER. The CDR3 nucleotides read TGCGCCAGCAGCCAAGAGCGACAGGGGGTCTACGAGCAGTACTTC. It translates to CASSQERQGVYEQYF.

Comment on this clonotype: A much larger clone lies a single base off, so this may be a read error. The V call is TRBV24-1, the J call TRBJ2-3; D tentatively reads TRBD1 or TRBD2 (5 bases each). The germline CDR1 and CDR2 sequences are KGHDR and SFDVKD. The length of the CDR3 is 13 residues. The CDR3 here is CATSAGETDTRYF. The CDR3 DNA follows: TGTGCCACCAGTGCTGGGGAGACAGATACGCGGTATTTT.

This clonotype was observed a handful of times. The CDR3 region is CASSIPENTEAFF. The CDR3 coding sequence is TGTGCCAGCAGCATCCCAGAGAACACTGAAGCTTTCTTT. The gene calls are TRBV13 and TRBJ1-1; D is undetermined. Germline values: CDR1 PRHDT, CDR2 FYEKMQ (reference sequence). The CDR3 extends over 13 amino acids. V gave up 5 bases and J gave up 1 base, with 8 bases separating them.

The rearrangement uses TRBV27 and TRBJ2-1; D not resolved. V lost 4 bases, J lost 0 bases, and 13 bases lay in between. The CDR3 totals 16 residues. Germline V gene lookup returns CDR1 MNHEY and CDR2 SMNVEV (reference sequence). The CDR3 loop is CASSSLGVSSYNEQFF. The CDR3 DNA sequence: TGTGCCAGCAGTTCCCTCGGAGTTAGCTCCTACAATGAGCAGTTCTTC.

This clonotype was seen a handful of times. DNA for the CDR3: TGCGCCAGCAGCCAAGATAGAACGGCGGCTCTGAATCAGCCCCAGCATTTT. Its translation is CASSQDRTAALNQPQHF. This rearrangement joins TRBV4-3 to TRBJ1-5; no clear D gene. Looked up from germline, CDR1 is LGHNA and CDR2 is YSLEER. This CDR3 is built from 17 residues. V dropped 0 bases and J dropped 4 bases, with 16 bases sitting between them.

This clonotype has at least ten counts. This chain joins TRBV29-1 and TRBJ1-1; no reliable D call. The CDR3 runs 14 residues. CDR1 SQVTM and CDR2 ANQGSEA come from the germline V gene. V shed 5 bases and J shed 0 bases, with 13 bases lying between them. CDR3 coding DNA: TGCAGCGTTCGGCCCAATTCAATGAACACTGAAGCTTTCTTT. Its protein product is CSVRPNSMNTEAFF.

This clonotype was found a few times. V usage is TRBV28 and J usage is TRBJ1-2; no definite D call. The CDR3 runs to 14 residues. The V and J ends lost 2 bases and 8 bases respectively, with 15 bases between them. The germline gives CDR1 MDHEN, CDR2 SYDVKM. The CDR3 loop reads CASSLIYGPLGYTF. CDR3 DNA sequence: TGTGCCAGCAGTTTAATATACGGACCATTGGGCTACACCTTC.